Listed below are T cell receptor beta chains from one sample, sequenced in a study of Tregs in tolerant kidney transplant recipients. The assay was immunoSEQ multiplex PCR, and TCRdb's table has in-frame clones only and misses some. The sample lists some 110,000 clones; 92% were seen once. The sample comprised CD4+ T cells from blood. The receptors were gathered from a human donor in good health. Both conserved end residues are part of each CDR3. D genes are given only for firm matches. Not every row has a clone size; where given, it reads once, few, many or a size class.

>TRBV7-8|TRBJ2-7|few|-
CASSQSAGQYF
TGTGCCAGCAGTCAGTCGGCTGGGCAGTACTTC
>TRBV7-2|TRBJ1-4|-|-
CASSHNTGYGKLFF
TGTGCCAGCAGTCACAATACAGGGTATGGGAAACTGTTTTTT
>TRBV5-1|TRBJ2-5|-|-
CASSLERYQETQYF
TGCGCCAGCAGCTTGGAGCGGTACCAAGAGACCCAGTACTTC
>TRBV5-1|TRBJ2-1|-|TRBD2
CASSLGGLAGKYNEQFF
TGCGCCAGCAGCTTGGGGGGACTAGCGGGAAAGTACAATGAGCAGTTCTTC
>TRBV10-1|TRBJ2-3|-|-
CASRGPGLTDTQYF
TGCGCCAGCAGAGGTCCGGGGCTGACAGATACGCAGTATTTT
>TRBV5-1|TRBJ2-3|-|-
CASSLGRPSTDTQYF
TGCGCCAGCAGCTTAGGGCGACCTAGCACAGATACGCAGTATTTT
>TRBV7-3|TRBJ1-2|few|-
CASSPGTSYGYTF
TGTGCCAGCAGCCCCGGGACAAGCTATGGCTACACCTTC
>TRBV7-9|TRBJ1-4|-|TRBD1
CASSLLQGIYGEKLFF
TGTGCCAGCAGCCTCCTACAGGGGATTTACGGTGAAAAACTGTTTTTT
>TRBV7-8|TRBJ2-3|-|-
CASSLERGARVDTQYF
TGTGCCAGCAGTTTAGAAAGGGGGGCCAGGGTAGATACGCAGTATTTT
>TRBV5-6|TRBJ2-1|-|TRBD2
CASSLDGLAGVRNEQFF
TGTGCCAGCAGCTTGGATGGACTAGCGGGAGTACGCAATGAGCAGTTCTTC
>TRBV2|TRBJ2-7|-|-
CASILFGNRAYEQYF
TGTGCCAGCATACTCTTCGGGAACCGGGCCTACGAGCAGTACTTC
>TRBV11-1|TRBJ2-4|-|TRBD2
CASSLWEGAKNIQYF
TGTGCCAGCAGCTTATGGGAGGGAGCCAAAAACATTCAGTACTTC
>TRBV2|TRBJ2-7|-|-
CASRDSSYEQYF
TGTGCCAGCAGAGACTCATCCTACGAGCAGTACTTC
>TRBV10-1|TRBJ1-1|once|TRBD1
CASSEFTGGDTEAFF
TGCGCCAGCAGTGAGTTTACAGGGGGCGACACTGAAGCTTTCTTT
>TRBV18|TRBJ2-2|-|-
CASSPRLRGANTGELFF
TGTGCCAGCTCACCACGTCTCAGGGGGGCGAACACCGGGGAGCTGTTTTTT
>TRBV5-8|TRBJ2-5|-|TRBD2
CASSLVPLAGGAQYF
TGTGCCAGCAGCTTGGTTCCACTAGCGGGGGGGGCCCAGTACTTC
>TRBV29-1|TRBJ2-3|-|TRBD1
CSVGMTGKTDTQYF
TGCAGCGTTGGGATGACAGGGAAGACAGATACGCAGTATTTT
>TRBV6-6|TRBJ2-7|-|TRBD2
CASRLAGNYEQYF
TGTGCCAGCAGACTAGCGGGGAACTACGAGCAGTACTTC
>TRBV19|TRBJ2-7|-|TRBD1
CASSIWAGGSYEQYF
TGTGCCAGTAGTATTTGGGCAGGGGGCTCCTACGAGCAGTACTTC
>TRBV5-1|TRBJ2-3|-|-
CASSQEGHPTDTQYF
TGCGCCAGCAGCCAGGAGGGGCACCCCACGGATACGCAGTATTTT
>TRBV18|TRBJ1-5|-|TRBD1
CASSPRQGAYQPQHF
TGTGCCAGCTCACCAAGACAGGGTGCGTATCAGCCCCAGCATTTT
>TRBV10-1|TRBJ2-1|-|-
CASSRTETAREQFF
TGCGCCAGCAGTCGGACTGAAACAGCACGTGAGCAGTTCTTC